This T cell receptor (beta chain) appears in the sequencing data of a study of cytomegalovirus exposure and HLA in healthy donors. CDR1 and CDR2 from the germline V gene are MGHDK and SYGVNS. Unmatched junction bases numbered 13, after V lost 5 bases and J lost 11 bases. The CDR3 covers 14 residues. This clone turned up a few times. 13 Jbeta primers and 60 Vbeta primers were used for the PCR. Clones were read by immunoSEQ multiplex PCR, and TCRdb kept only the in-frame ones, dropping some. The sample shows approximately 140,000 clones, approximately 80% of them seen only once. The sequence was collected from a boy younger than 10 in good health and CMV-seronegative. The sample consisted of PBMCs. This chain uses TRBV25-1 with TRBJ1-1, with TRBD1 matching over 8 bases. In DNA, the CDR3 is TGTGCCAGCAGTCCTCCCCTCCGACAGGGGCTGGCTTTCTTT. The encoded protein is CASSPPLRQGLAFF.